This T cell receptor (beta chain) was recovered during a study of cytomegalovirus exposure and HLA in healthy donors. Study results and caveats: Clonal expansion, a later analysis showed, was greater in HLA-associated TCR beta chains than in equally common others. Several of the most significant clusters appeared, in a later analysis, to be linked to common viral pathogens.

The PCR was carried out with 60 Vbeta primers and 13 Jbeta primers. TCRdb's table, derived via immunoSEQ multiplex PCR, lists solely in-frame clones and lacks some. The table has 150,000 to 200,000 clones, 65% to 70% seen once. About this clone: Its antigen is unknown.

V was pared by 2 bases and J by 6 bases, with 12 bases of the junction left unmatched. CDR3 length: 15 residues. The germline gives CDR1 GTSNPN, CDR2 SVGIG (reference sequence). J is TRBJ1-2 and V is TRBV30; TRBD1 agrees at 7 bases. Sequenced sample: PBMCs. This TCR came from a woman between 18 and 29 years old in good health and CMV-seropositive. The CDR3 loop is CAWSRTLNRGNGYTF. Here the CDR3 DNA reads TGTGCCTGGAGTCGAACACTTAACAGGGGAAATGGCTACACCTTC.